In this sample, the clone carrying this T cell receptor (beta chain) turned up many times. Its antigen remains unidentified. The V segment lost 5 bases and the J segment 2 bases; nucleotides outside the gene matches: 9. Germline values: CDR1 LGHNA, CDR2 YNFKEQ. This CDR3 is 16 amino acids long. The data stem from a study of identical twins. Study-wide results and caveats: Some out-of-frame alpha sequences were shared by twins, and these showed excess low generation probability.

Template switching supplied a universal primer site; unique molecular identifiers were carried on the cDNA. A single record per CDR3 protein comes from TCRdb applying MiXCR to the 5' RACE reads. Of roughly 470,000 distinct CDR3 sequences detected, roughly an eighth appear once; the ten largest clones hold around 0.98%. The data also belong to a second study, concerning yellow fever vaccine responses in identical twins.

Sequencing was carried out using CD4+ T cells sorted from blood. This TCR was sampled from a woman under 30 in good health. V and J are TRBV4-2 and TRBJ2-3; 8 bases agree with TRBD2. The CDR3 sequence is CASSSERGSNTDTQYF. The CDR3 region has the DNA TGTGCCAGCAGCTCCGAGCGGGGGTCAAACACAGATACGCAGTATTTT.